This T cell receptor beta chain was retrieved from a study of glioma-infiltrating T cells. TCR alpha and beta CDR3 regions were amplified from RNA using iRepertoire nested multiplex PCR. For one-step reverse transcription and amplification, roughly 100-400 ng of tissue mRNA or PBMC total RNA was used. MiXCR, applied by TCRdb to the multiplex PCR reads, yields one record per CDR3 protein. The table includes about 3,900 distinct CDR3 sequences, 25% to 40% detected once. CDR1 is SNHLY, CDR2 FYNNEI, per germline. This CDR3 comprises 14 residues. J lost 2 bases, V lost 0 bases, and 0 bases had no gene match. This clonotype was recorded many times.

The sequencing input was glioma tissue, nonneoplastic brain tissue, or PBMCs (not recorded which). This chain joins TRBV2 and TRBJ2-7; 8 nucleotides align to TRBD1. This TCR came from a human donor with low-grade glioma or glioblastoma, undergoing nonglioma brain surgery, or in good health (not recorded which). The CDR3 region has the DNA TGTGCCAGCAGTGAAGCGGGACAGGCCTACGAGCAGTACTTC. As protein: CASSEAGQAYEQYF.